The 13 T cell receptor beta chains below come from one sample, sequenced in a study of blood T cell repertoires in COVID-19. The assay was immunoSEQ multiplex PCR, and TCRdb's table has in-frame clones only and misses some. Altogether hundreds of thousands of clones are present, approximately 89% being singletons, with the ten largest covering 1.5% to 2%. Specimen: peripheral blood. The receptor source for this set is a woman aged 25 to 39 with COVID-19, enrolled during active disease.

As concerns this clone: This sample also contains other DNA sequences that code for the same CDR3. The chain links TRBV5-1 to TRBJ2-2; 8 bases agree with TRBD1. This CDR3 is 15 amino acids long. Trimming removed 0 bases from V and 2 bases from J; junction bases left unmatched: 0. The V gene's germline CDR1 is SGHRS and CDR2 YFSETQ. Here the CDR3 reads CASSLAGGNTGELFF. CDR3 nucleotides: TGCGCCAGCAGCTTGGCAGGGGGCAACACCGGGGAGCTGTTTTTT.

The rearrangement uses TRBV19 and TRBJ1-5; the D is unclear. V was pared by 3 bases and J by 4 bases, with 7 bases between. CDR1 is LNHDA and CDR2 is SQIVND in the germline V gene (reference sequence). The CDR3 consists of 13 residues. In nucleotides, the CDR3 is TGTGCCAGTAGTATGGACTATAATCAGCCCCAGCATTTT. Translated, it gives CASSMDYNQPQHF. The whole variable domain, remainder taken from reference TRBV19 and TRBJ1-5, is DGGITQSPKYLFRKEGQNVTLSCEQNLNHDAMYWYRQDPGQGLRLIYYSQIVNDFQKGDIAEGYSVSREKKESFPLTVTSAQKNPTAFYLCASSMDYNQPQHFGDGTRLSIL.

The V and J genes are TRBV27 and TRBJ1-5; TRBD1 might be the D (6 bases). The germline gives CDR1 MNHEY, CDR2 SMNVEV (reference sequence). Trimming pared 8 bases from V and 3 bases from J, leaving 17 bases between. The CDR3 loop spans 15 amino acids. The CDR3 here is CASRPSTGLNQPQHF. CDR3 nucleotide sequence: TGTGCCAGCCGGCCCTCGACAGGCCTCAATCAGCCCCAGCATTTT.

This clone has only a few counts. The chain has TRBV5-1 and TRBJ1-3, with TRBD1 matching over 7 bases. CDR3 length equals 15 residues. V shed 4 bases, J shed 5 bases, and the junction held 9 bases outside the gene matches. CDR1 and CDR2 (germline): SGHRS, YFSETQ. The DNA of the CDR3 is TGCGCCAGCAGCCGAGAGGGACAGATCAGAAACACCATATATTTT. Its translation: CASSREGQIRNTIYF.

Turning to this clone: One end of the junction varies from germline; a read error may be responsible. The chain uses TRBV7-7 and TRBJ2-2; a possible D gene is TRBD2 (5 bases). Germline V gene sequence: CDR1 SSHAT, CDR2 FNYEAQ (reference sequence). This CDR3 is built from 15 residues. In DNA form, the CDR3 reads TGTGCTAGCAGCCTTGGACGGGAAGGGACCGGGGAGCTGTTTTTT. Translated: CASSLGREGTGELFF.

CDR3 loop: CASSPDRINSPLHF. The CDR3 coding sequence is TGTGCCAGCAGCCCCGACAGGATCAATTCACCCCTCCACTTT. The chain employs TRBV7-2 and TRBJ1-6; D possibly corresponds to TRBD1 (6 bases). Germline values: CDR1 SGHTA, CDR2 FQGNSA. V dropped 5 bases and J dropped 7 bases, with 12 bases sitting between them. CDR3 length: 14 amino acids.

J is TRBJ2-5 and V is TRBV11-2; the D is unclear. The CDR3 is 11 amino acids. The V gene's germline CDR1 is SGHAT and CDR2 FQNNGV. Trimming shortened V by 6 bases and J by 5 bases, and 7 bases separated the two germline ends. CDR3 sequence reads: CASSQLETQYF. The CDR3 DNA is TGTGCCAGCAGTCAACTGGAGACCCAGTACTTC.

This rearrangement joins TRBV3-1 (or the pseudogene TRBV3-2) to TRBJ1-3; D gene uncertain. V was cut by 0 bases and J by 3 bases, with 9 bases left in between. CDR1 and CDR2 from the germline V gene are LGHDT and YNNKEL (reference sequence). CDR3 length equals 15 residues. CDR3 nucleotide sequence: TGTGCCAGCAGCCAAGATAGCGGGGTTGGAAACACCATATATTTT. As protein: CASSQDSGVGNTIYF.

The chain employs TRBV7-9 and TRBJ1-1; TRBD1 aligns across 7 bases. Germline V gene data show CDR1 as SEHNR and CDR2 as FQNEAQ (reference sequence). The CDR3 extends over 12 amino acids. The junction had 2 bases not matched to a gene; V was cut back by 5 bases and J by 5 bases. The CDR3 reads CASSEQGTEAFF. The CDR3 DNA follows: TGTGCCAGCAGCGAACAGGGGACTGAAGCTTTCTTT. The variable domain in full, with the rest retrieved from reference TRBV7-9 and TRBJ1-1, is DTGVSQNPRHKITKRGQNVTFRCDPISEHNRLYWYRQTLGQGPEFLTYFQNEAQLEKSRLLSDRFSAERPKGSFSTLEIQRTEQGDSAMYLCASSEQGTEAFFGQGTRLTVV.

This clone has just one count. The chain links TRBV11-1 to TRBJ1-2, with unresolved D. The germline V and J ends were trimmed by 2 bases and 2 bases, with 9 bases remaining between them. Germline V gene lookup returns CDR1 SGHAT and CDR2 FQDESV (reference sequence). The CDR3 is made up of 14 amino acids. The CDR3 sequence is CASSLSEGNYGYTF. The CDR3 DNA is TGTGCCAGCAGCTTATCGGAGGGAAACTATGGCTACACCTTC. Drawing the rest from reference TRBV11-1 and TRBJ1-2, the complete variable domain is EAEVAQSPRYKITEKSQAVAFWCDPISGHATLYWYRQILGQGPELLVQFQDESVVDDSQLPKDRFSAERLKGVDSTLKIQPAELGDSAMYLCASSLSEGNYGYTFGSGTRLTVV.

This chain joins TRBV19 and TRBJ1-1; D is ambiguous. This CDR3 comprises 14 residues. V was shortened by 1 base and J by 4 bases, with 10 bases between the two germline ends. The V gene's germline CDR1 is LNHDA and CDR2 SQIVND (reference sequence). The chain's CDR3 is CASSIGGPGTEAFF. Written as DNA, the CDR3 is TGTGCCAGTAGTATAGGAGGGCCGGGCACTGAAGCTTTCTTT.

Only one count was recorded for this clone. The chain carries TRBV7-9 and TRBJ1-1; maybe TRBD1 (5 bases). V dropped 2 bases and J dropped 2 bases, with 21 bases sitting between them. The CDR3 runs to 18 residues. Germline V gene sequence: CDR1 SEHNR, CDR2 FQNEAQ (reference sequence). The CDR3 nucleotides are TGTGCCAGCAGCTTATCACTTGGGCAGGGTATAAGAAACACTGAAGCTTTCTTT. This sequence encodes CASSLSLGQGIRNTEAFF.

The chain links TRBV10-3 to TRBJ1-1; D possibly corresponds to TRBD1 (5 bases). The germline V gene encodes CDR1 ENHRY and CDR2 SYGVKD. Trimming took off 5 bases at V and 5 bases at J, with 12 bases between the two ends. The CDR3 extends over 13 amino acids. In DNA, the CDR3 is TGTGCCATCAGTCCGGGACGGGGGACTGAAGCTTTCTTT. It translates to CAISPGRGTEAFF.